This TCR beta chain was identified during a study of T cell repertoires in cytomegalovirus infection. Study-level information: Public TCR beta signatures provided an indication of both CMV infection and a matching HLA type.

The study, taken as a whole, reports: Frequencies of public TCR beta families were cumulated, and this identified carriers of CMV plus the relevant HLA.

TCRdb reprocessed the reads via MiXCR and lists one record per CDR3 protein. The repertoire holds tens of thousands of distinct CDR3 sequences, with approximately 22% as singletons. Details on this clonotype: The antigen is not known.

This sequence was found in a human donor in good health (CMV status not recorded). Some clones in this sample may be carry-over from other donors' samples. Sequencing was carried out using PBMCs, sequenced either directly or after in vitro stimulation (not recorded which).

In DNA form, the CDR3 reads TGTGCCAGCGGAGACAGGAACACTGAAGCTTTCTTT. It specifies CASGDRNTEAFF. The gene calls are TRBV6-2 or TRBV6-3 and TRBJ1-1, with D possibly being TRBD1 (5 bases). The CDR3 is 12 amino acids. Germline lookup yields CDR1 MNHEY and CDR2 SVGEGT. Trimming removed 8 bases from V and 1 base from J, with 8 bases in between.